Each of the 27 T cell receptor beta chains below was sequenced from the same sample in a study of T cell repertoires in cytomegalovirus infection. Using its own MiXCR run on the reads, TCRdb lists one record per CDR3 protein. This sample has approximately 110,000 distinct CDR3 sequences; over 40% occur once, and the top ten carry approximately 69%. Their cognate antigens are unknown. This material consisted of CD8+ T cells from cultured PBMCs, taken from culture after CMV antigen stimulation. All receptors derive from a human donor in good health (CMV status not recorded). Some clones in this sample may be carry-over from other donors' samples.

This chain connects TRBV27 to TRBJ2-7; 8 bases agree with TRBD1. Per germline, CDR1 MNHEY and CDR2 SMNVEV (reference sequence). The CDR3 sequence is 13 residues long. The ends lost 3 bases at V and 3 bases at J; junction bases unmatched: 1. The CDR3 loop reads CASSLGQDYEQYF. DNA of the CDR3: TGTGCCAGCAGTTTGGGACAGGACTACGAGCAGTACTTC.

This clonotype has only a few counts. The chain is built from TRBV14 and TRBJ2-2, with D unclear. The CDR3 contains 13 residues. The V gene lost 4 bases and the J gene lost 3 bases, with 6 bases spanning the gap. The germline gives CDR1 SGHDN, CDR2 FVKESK. CDR3 sequence reads: CASSPYYTGELFF. For the CDR3, the DNA is TGTGCCAGCAGCCCGTATTACACCGGGGAGCTGTTTTTT.

The chain has TRBV4-1 and TRBJ2-3; 7 bases are shared with TRBD2. This CDR3 region has 15 residues. Germline CDR1 reads MGHRA; CDR2 reads YSYEKL. The junction had 4 bases not matched to a gene; V was cut back by 4 bases and J by 0 bases. This CDR3 reads CASSLLATSTDTQYF. The CDR3 bases are TGCGCCAGCAGCCTACTAGCGACTAGCACAGATACGCAGTATTTT.

J is TRBJ2-1 and V is TRBV5-6; D assignment may be TRBD1 or TRBD2 (6 bases each). The CDR3 runs 12 residues. Germline assignment: CDR1 SGHDT and CDR2 YYEEEE. Trimming removed 1 base at V and 10 bases at J, with 9 bases between. CDR3 region: CASSLIGGEQFF. CDR3 bases: TGTGCCAGCAGCTTGATCGGGGGCGAGCAGTTCTTC.

This chain links TRBV19 with TRBJ1-1; maybe TRBD1 (6 bases). The CDR3 totals 12 residues. Trimming removed 11 bases from V and 7 bases from J, with 17 bases in between. The V gene's germline CDR1 is LNHDA and CDR2 SQIVND (reference sequence). CDR3 region: CASKGGIDEAFF. CDR3 coding DNA: TGTGCCTCCAAAGGGGGGATAGATGAAGCTTTCTTT.

V gene TRBV29-1 combines with J gene TRBJ2-1; TRBD1 agrees at 8 bases. The CDR3 sequence is 16 residues long. Trimming at V came to 1 base and at J to 3 bases, leaving 8 bases not matched to a gene. The germline V gene has CDR1 SQVTM and CDR2 ANQGSEA. The CDR3 protein is CSVEGGPGQDYNEQFF. In DNA form, the CDR3 reads TGCAGCGTTGAAGGCGGGCCGGGACAGGACTACAATGAGCAGTTCTTC.

The sample holds a few counts of this clonotype. V gene TRBV14 combines with J gene TRBJ2-7; D assignment may be TRBD1 or TRBD2 (5 bases each). The V end lost 0 bases, the J end lost 3 bases, and 12 bases lay between the germline ends. There are 15 residues in the CDR3. Germline assignment: CDR1 SGHDN and CDR2 FVKESK. CDR3 sequence reads: CASSQDVGPGYEQYF. The CDR3 DNA reads as TGTGCCAGCAGCCAAGATGTGGGACCTGGCTACGAGCAGTACTTC.

V usage is TRBV5-1 and J usage is TRBJ1-6; D call uncertain. The CDR3 is made up of 16 amino acids. The germline gives CDR1 SGHRS, CDR2 YFSETQ. Deletions cut 1 base from V and 2 bases from J, with 10 bases between. The CDR3 sequence is CASSLSAGPYNSPLHF. The CDR3 region has the DNA TGCGCCAGCAGCTTGTCGGCAGGACCCTATAATTCACCCCTCCACTTT.

This clonotype was seen only a few times. V is TRBV7-9 and J is TRBJ2-7; maybe TRBD1 (5 bases). The CDR3 covers 12 residues. V dropped 4 bases and J dropped 7 bases, with 11 bases sitting between them. In germline, CDR1 is SEHNR, CDR2 FQNEAQ (reference sequence). Here the CDR3 reads CASSYQGGEQYF. The CDR3 DNA follows: TGTGCCAGCAGCTATCAGGGTGGGGAGCAGTACTTC.

The chain is built from TRBV27 and TRBJ2-1; D is perhaps TRBD1 or TRBD2 (5 bases each). Trimming stripped 0 bases from V and 2 bases from J, with 8 bases between. CDR1 and CDR2 (germline): MNHEY, SMNVEV (reference sequence). CDR3 length: 15 amino acids. This chain's CDR3 is CASSLSGPTYNEQFF. The DNA for the CDR3 is TGTGCCAGCAGTTTATCGGGACCCACCTACAATGAGCAGTTCTTC.

The chain recombines TRBV7-9 with TRBJ2-1; unclear D gene. The length of the CDR3 is 16 residues. Trimming stripped 7 bases from V and 0 bases from J, with 16 bases between. CDR1 is SEHNR, CDR2 FQNEAQ, per germline (reference sequence). As DNA, the CDR3 is TGTGCCAGCACCCATGGCGAGGTTGGCTCCTACAATGAGCAGTTCTTC. Translation gives CASTHGEVGSYNEQFF.

This clonotype has ten or more counts. The chain is built from TRBV5-8 and TRBJ2-7; D perhaps matches TRBD1 (8 bases). The CDR3 length is 14 residues. V dropped 5 bases and J dropped 6 bases, with 18 bases sitting between them. Germline loops: CDR1 SGHTS, CDR2 YDEGEE. The CDR3, as DNA: TGTGCCAGCAGTCGGCGGGGGACAGGTCGCGAGCAGTACTTC. Its translation: CASSRRGTGREQYF.

The chain joins TRBV9 to TRBJ2-1; D remains ambiguous. The length of the CDR3 is 11 residues. Between the trimmed V and J ends, which lost 0 bases and 8 bases, there was a span of 3 bases. CDR1 SGDLS and CDR2 YYNGEE come from the germline V gene. The DNA of the CDR3 is TGTGCCAGCAGCGTAGACGATGAGCAGTTCTTC. It specifies CASSVDDEQFF.

This clonotype has just a few counts. This chain links TRBV7-6 with TRBJ1-5; TRBD1 might be the D (6 bases). The germline CDR1 and CDR2 sequences are SGHVS and FNYEAQ. Trimming removed 5 bases from V and 4 bases from J, with 9 bases in between. The CDR3 loop spans 13 amino acids. This CDR3 reads CASSRDKNQPQHF. Here the CDR3 DNA reads TGTGCCAGCAGCCGGGACAAAAATCAGCCCCAGCATTTT.

The sample holds a few counts of this clonotype. This chain links TRBV7-9 with TRBJ2-7; 8 bases fit TRBD2. The CDR3 length is 15 residues. The germline gives CDR1 SEHNR, CDR2 FQNEAQ (reference sequence). The V gene end was trimmed by 3 bases and the J gene end by 3 bases; junction bases not matched to a gene: 7. CDR3 coding DNA: TGTGCCAGCAGCTTCGACCTCAGCGGGAGCTACGAGCAGTACTTC. Protein product: CASSFDLSGSYEQYF.

This clonotype was counted a few times. The chain couples TRBV7-3 to TRBJ1-3; no firm D call. Trimming cost V 5 bases and J 0 bases, with 17 bases left between them. CDR1 and CDR2 from the germline V gene are SGHTA and FQGTGA. The CDR3 consists of 17 residues. The CDR3 reads CASSPIAGSVSGNTIYF. The CDR3 DNA reads TGTGCCAGCAGCCCCATCGCCGGATCGGTCTCTGGAAACACCATATATTTT.

The chain is built from TRBV7-6 and TRBJ1-4; the D is unclear. Germline V gene sequence: CDR1 SGHVS, CDR2 FNYEAQ. The CDR3 covers 15 residues. Trimming pared 5 bases from V and 0 bases from J, leaving 10 bases between. CDR3 DNA: TGTGCCAGCAGCCCCACGTGGGCAACTAATGAAAAACTGTTTTTT. Translation gives CASSPTWATNEKLFF.

This clonotype has at least ten counts. The chain couples TRBV12-3 or TRBV12-4 to TRBJ2-1, with TRBD2 matching over 8 bases. The V segment lost 5 bases and the J segment 5 bases; nucleotides outside the gene matches: 11. This CDR3 region has 16 residues. The CDR3 here is CASSDLGGEKDNEQFF. CDR3 DNA: TGTGCCAGCAGTGACCTCGGGGGGGAGAAAGACAATGAGCAGTTCTTC.

The chain is built from TRBV2 and TRBJ1-1; 9 bases agree with TRBD1. Germline CDR1 is SNHLY and CDR2 is FYNNEI. J was trimmed by 11 bases and V by 6 bases; bases with no gene match: 13. The CDR3 spans 14 residues. CDR3 sequence reads: CASRRDRAVLRAFF. The CDR3 nucleotides are TGTGCCAGCAGGCGGGACAGGGCGGTCCTAAGGGCTTTCTTT.

This chain uses TRBV12-3 or TRBV12-4 with TRBJ1-1; D is ambiguous. CDR3 length equals 15 residues. Trimming removed 6 bases at V and 5 bases at J, with 19 bases between. CDR3 sequence (DNA): TGTGCCAGCAGCCCTCGGTGGGTCCTTCCGACTGAAGCTTTCTTT. This encodes CASSPRWVLPTEAFF.

The gene calls are TRBV12-3 or TRBV12-4 and TRBJ2-2; TRBD1 agrees at 8 bases. Trimming took 8 bases from V and 6 from J; bases not matched to a gene: 8. The CDR3 is made up of 14 amino acids. CDR3: CASWGTGSSGELFF. Here the CDR3 DNA reads TGTGCCAGCTGGGGGACAGGTTCCTCCGGGGAGCTGTTTTTT.

This clonotype has just a few counts. The genes are TRBV4-2 and TRBJ2-1; tentatively, D is TRBD1 (6 bases). The V end was cut by 0 bases, the J end by 6 bases, with 12 bases between. The CDR3 extends over 15 amino acids. CDR1 is LGHNA and CDR2 is YNFKEQ in the germline V gene. CDR3 bases: TGTGCCAGCAGCCAAGATGTAGGGACATCCAATGAGCAGTTCTTC. Residues: CASSQDVGTSNEQFF.

The chain links TRBV15 to TRBJ2-7; possibly TRBD1 for D (5 bases). V lost 0 bases and J lost 1, with 13 bases in between. The germline gives CDR1 LNHNV, CDR2 YYDKDF (reference sequence). CDR3 length: 16 residues. The CDR3 nucleotides are TGTGCCACCAGCAGAGATAGAATTCAGGGTTCCTACGAGCAGTACTTC. It encodes CATSRDRIQGSYEQYF.

This clonotype was seen repeatedly, ten times or more. This chain uses TRBV7-9 with TRBJ2-5; D not resolved. This CDR3 comprises 14 residues. Germline V lookup: CDR1 SEHNR, CDR2 FQNEAQ (reference sequence). V was shortened by 4 bases and J by 3 bases, with 12 bases between the two germline ends. CDR3 DNA sequence: TGTGCCAGCAGCTCCCCTGTCGGCGAAGAGACCCAGTACTTC. Translation gives CASSSPVGEETQYF. The whole variable domain, filled in from reference TRBV7-9 and TRBJ2-5, reads DTGVSQNPRHKITKRGQNVTFRCDPISEHNRLYWYRQTLGQGPEFLTYFQNEAQLEKSRLLSDRFSAERPKGSFSTLEIQRTEQGDSAMYLCASSSPVGEETQYFGPGTRLLVL.

The genes are TRBV7-9 and TRBJ1-3, with a possible D match to TRBD1 (5 bases). V gave up 2 bases and J gave up 4 bases, with 18 bases separating them. Per germline, CDR1 SEHNR and CDR2 FQNEAQ (reference sequence). There are 17 residues in the CDR3. The CDR3 protein is CASSLSGRGLAGNTIYF. DNA of the CDR3: TGTGCCAGCAGCTTATCAGGGAGAGGTTTGGCCGGAAACACCATATATTTT.

The table lists this clonotype with a few counts. V gene TRBV24-1 combines with J gene TRBJ1-1; 7 nucleotides match TRBD1. Germline loops: CDR1 KGHDR, CDR2 SFDVKD. The CDR3 has 15 amino acids. J gave up 6 bases and V 3 bases, and 9 bases lay outside the gene matches. The DNA of the CDR3 is TGTGCCACCAGTGATCAATCCAGGGGGTTCCCTGAAGCTTTCTTT. Translating gives CATSDQSRGFPEAFF.

This chain joins TRBV20-1 and TRBJ2-5; 9 positions agree with TRBD2. In germline, CDR1 is DFQATT, CDR2 SNEGSKA (reference sequence). V shed 3 bases, J shed 1 base, and the junction held 6 bases outside the gene matches. The CDR3 has 15 amino acids. The CDR3 bases are TGCAGTGCTAGCTCAGGAGCGGGGGGCCAAGAGACCCAGTACTTC. Its protein is CSASSGAGGQETQYF.